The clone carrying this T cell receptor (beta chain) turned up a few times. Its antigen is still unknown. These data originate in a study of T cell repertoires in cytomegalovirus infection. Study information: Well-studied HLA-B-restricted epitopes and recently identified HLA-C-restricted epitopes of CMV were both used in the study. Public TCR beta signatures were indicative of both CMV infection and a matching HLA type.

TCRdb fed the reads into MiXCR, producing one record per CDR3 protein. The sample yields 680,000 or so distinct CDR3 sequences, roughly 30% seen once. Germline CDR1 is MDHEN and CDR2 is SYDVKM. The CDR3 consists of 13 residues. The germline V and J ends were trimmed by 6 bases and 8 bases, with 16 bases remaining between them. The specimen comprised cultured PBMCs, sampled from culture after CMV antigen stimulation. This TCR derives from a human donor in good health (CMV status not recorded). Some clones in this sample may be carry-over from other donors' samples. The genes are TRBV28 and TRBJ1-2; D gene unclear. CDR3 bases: TGTGCCAGCAGCCCCGCACGAAGCCAGGGCTACACCTTC. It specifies CASSPARSQGYTF.